The subject of this entry is one T cell receptor beta chain. Its cognate antigen is unknown. The data were taken from a study of cytotoxic CD8 clonotypes in ibrutinib-treated CLL. Across the whole study: Among patients, around 24 responded partially and 2 completely; 14 then stayed remitted and some twelve progressed after median around 70 months. Samples averaged roughly 260,000 productive templates and tens of thousands of productive rearrangements. Response sampling took place at median 12 months of treatment, range 6 to 36.

V gave up 0 bases and J gave up 3 bases, with 21 bases separating them. The CDR3 runs 18 residues. The V gene's germline CDR1 is GTSNPN and CDR2 SVGIG (reference sequence). The table came from immunoSEQ multiplex PCR; TCRdb's copy has only in-frame clones and leaves some out. The table records 110,000 to 150,000 clones, 79% of them present only once. Regarding the study as a whole: Clonotypes that were public were uncommon, and they contracted or stayed stable on treatment.

The chain couples TRBV30 to TRBJ1-5, with D maybe TRBD1 (5 bases). The sequence was collected from a human donor with chronic lymphocytic leukemia. The material sequenced was PBMCs, taken after 12 months of ibrutinib treatment. DNA of the CDR3: TGTGCCTGGAGTGTAGGGAGAAGGGGAAGGGGAGCCAATCAGCCCCAGCATTTT. This encodes CAWSVGRRGRGANQPQHF.